This T cell receptor (beta chain) was documented in a study of vaccination effects on CD4 cells after COVID-19. The assay was immunoSEQ multiplex PCR, and TCRdb's table has in-frame clones only and misses some. The repertoire includes 35,000 to 50,000 clones, 70% to 80% of them detected once, and roughly a tenth sits in the top ten. ViraFEST assay sequencing came after antigen-specific CD4+ T cells were expanded with viral peptide pools. Following 10 days of culture, CD4+ T cells were isolated. Vaccinees lacked prior SARS-CoV-2 infection and tested negative for nucleocapsid antibodies. Half-medium changes using IL-2 medium occurred on days 3 and 7. As regards this clone: The target antigen is unknown.

The receptor was isolated from a human donor who received a COVID-19 vaccine. The starting material was CD4+ T cells from PBMCs cultured with SARS-CoV-2 spike peptides, obtained before COVID-19 vaccination.

The CDR3 loop reads CSARNQNEAFF. The DNA for the CDR3 is TGCAGTGCCCGGAATCAGAATGAAGCTTTCTTT. The chain employs TRBV20-1 and TRBJ1-1; D is ambiguous. Trimming pared 6 bases from V and 7 bases from J, leaving 12 bases between. CDR3 length: 11 residues. The germline CDR1 and CDR2 sequences are DFQATT and SNEGSKA (reference sequence).